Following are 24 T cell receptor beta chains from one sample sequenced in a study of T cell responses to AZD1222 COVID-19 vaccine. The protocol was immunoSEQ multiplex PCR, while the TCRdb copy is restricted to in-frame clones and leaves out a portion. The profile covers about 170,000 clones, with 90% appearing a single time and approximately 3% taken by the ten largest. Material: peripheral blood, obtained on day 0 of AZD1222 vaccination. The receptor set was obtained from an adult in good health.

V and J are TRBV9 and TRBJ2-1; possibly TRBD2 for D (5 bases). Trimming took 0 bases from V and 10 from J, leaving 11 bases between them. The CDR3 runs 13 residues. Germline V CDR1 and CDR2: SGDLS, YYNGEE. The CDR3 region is CASSVETGGEQFF. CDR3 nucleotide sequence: TGTGCCAGCAGCGTAGAGACGGGCGGGGAGCAGTTCTTC.

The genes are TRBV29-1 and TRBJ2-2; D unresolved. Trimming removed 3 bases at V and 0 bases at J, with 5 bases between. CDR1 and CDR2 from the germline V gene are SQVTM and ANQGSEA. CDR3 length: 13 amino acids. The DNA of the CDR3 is TGCAGCGTTGACGCCGCGAACACCGGGGAGCTGTTTTTT. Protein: CSVDAANTGELFF.

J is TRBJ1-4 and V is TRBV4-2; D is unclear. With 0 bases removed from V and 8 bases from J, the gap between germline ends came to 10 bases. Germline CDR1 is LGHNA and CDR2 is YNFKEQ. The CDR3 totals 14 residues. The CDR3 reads CASSQDRGEEKLFF. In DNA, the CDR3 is TGTGCCAGCAGCCAAGATCGGGGAGAAGAAAAACTGTTTTTT.

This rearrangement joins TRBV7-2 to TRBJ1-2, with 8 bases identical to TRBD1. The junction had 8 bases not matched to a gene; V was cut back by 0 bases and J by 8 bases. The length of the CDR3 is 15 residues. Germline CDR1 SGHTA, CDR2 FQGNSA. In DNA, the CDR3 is TGTGCCAGCAGCTTAGCTTTCAGGGGGCGAGAGGGCTACACCTTC. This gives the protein CASSLAFRGREGYTF.

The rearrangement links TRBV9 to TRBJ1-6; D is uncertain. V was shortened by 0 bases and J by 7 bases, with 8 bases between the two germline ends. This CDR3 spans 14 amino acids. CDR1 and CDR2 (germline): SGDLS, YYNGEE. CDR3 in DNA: TGTGCCAGCAGCGTAGCTGGACTCAATTCACCCCTCCACTTT. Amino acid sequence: CASSVAGLNSPLHF.

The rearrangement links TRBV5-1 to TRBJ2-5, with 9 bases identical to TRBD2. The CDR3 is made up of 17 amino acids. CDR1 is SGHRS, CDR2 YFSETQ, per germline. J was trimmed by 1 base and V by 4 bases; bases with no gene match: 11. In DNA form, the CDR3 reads TGCGCCAGCAGCCAAACCGGGACTAGCAGCGTCCAAGAGACCCAGTACTTC. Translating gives CASSQTGTSSVQETQYF.

Written as DNA, the CDR3 is TGTGCCAGCAGCCCCGGGATTTTAGCGGGGTTCTACAATGAGCAGTTCTTC. It yields the protein CASSPGILAGFYNEQFF. The chain links TRBV7-8 to TRBJ2-1; TRBD2 matches 8 bases. Germline loops: CDR1 SGHVS, CDR2 FQNEAQ. The trim removed 5 bases at V and 3 bases at J, leaving 12 bases unmatched. CDR3 length: 17 amino acids.

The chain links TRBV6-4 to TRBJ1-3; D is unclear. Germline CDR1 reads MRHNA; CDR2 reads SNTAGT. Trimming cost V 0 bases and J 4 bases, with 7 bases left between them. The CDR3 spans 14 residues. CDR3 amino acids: CASSDSRVGNTIYF. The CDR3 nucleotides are TGTGCCAGCAGTGACTCGAGAGTCGGAAACACCATATATTTT.

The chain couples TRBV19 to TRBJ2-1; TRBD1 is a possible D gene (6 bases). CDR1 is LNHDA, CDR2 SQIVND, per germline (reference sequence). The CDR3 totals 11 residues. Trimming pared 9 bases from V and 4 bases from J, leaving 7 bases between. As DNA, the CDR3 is TGTGCCAGCGGACAGTACAATGAGCAGTTCTTC. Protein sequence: CASGQYNEQFF.

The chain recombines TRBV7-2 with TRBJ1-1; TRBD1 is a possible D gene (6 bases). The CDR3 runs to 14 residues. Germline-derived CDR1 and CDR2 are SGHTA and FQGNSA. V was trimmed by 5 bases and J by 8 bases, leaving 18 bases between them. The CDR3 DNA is TGTGCCAGCAGCGCTGGGGGCCTCTCTAGGGAAGCTTTCTTT. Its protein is CASSAGGLSREAFF. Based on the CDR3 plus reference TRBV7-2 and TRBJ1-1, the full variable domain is GAGVSQSPSNKVTEKGKDVELRCDPISGHTALYWYRQSLGQGLEFLIYFQGNSAPDKSGLPSDRFSAERTGGSVSTLTIQRTQQEDSAVYLCASSAGGLSREAFFGQGTRLTVV.

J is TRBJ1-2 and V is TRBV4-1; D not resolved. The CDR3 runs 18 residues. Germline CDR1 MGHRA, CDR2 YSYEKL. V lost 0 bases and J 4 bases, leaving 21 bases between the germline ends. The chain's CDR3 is CASSQEISAGSIIYGYTF. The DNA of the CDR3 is TGCGCCAGCAGCCAAGAGATTTCGGCAGGTTCTATTATCTATGGCTACACCTTC.

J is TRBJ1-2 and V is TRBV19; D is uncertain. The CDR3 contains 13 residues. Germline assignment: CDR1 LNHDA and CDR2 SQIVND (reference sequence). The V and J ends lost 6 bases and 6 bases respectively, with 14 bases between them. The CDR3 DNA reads TGTGCCAGTAGCCCGGCCCCACTGCATGGCTACACCTTC. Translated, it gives CASSPAPLHGYTF.

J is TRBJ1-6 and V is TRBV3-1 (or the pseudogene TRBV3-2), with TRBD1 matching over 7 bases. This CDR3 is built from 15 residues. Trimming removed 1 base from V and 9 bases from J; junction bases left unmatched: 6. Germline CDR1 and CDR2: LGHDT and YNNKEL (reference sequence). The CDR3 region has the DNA TGTGCCAGCAGCCAAGGCATAGGGGGCAGTTCACCCCTCCACTTT. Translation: CASSQGIGGSSPLHF.

This chain's CDR3 is CASSSFGGASTGELFF. CDR3 coding DNA: TGTGCCAGCAGCTCATTCGGGGGGGCCTCCACCGGGGAGCTGTTTTTT. The rearrangement joins TRBV5-5 to TRBJ2-2; 8 bases are shared with TRBD2. This CDR3 region has 16 residues. Germline CDR1 and CDR2: SGHKS and YYEKEE (reference sequence). V lost 3 bases and J lost 4; bases outside the gene matches: 8.

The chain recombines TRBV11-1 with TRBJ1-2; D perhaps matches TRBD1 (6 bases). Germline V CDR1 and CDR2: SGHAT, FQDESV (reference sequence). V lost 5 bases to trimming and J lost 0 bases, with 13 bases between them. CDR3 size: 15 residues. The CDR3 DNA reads TGTGCCAGCAGCCTACGGGACACCACTAACTATGGCTACACCTTC. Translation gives CASSLRDTTNYGYTF.

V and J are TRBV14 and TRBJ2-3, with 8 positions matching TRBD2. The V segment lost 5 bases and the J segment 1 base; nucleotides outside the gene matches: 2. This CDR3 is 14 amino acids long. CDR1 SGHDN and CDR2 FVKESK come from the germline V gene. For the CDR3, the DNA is TGTGCCAGCAGCTTCGGGGGGGGCACAGATACGCAGTATTTT. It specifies CASSFGGGTDTQYF.

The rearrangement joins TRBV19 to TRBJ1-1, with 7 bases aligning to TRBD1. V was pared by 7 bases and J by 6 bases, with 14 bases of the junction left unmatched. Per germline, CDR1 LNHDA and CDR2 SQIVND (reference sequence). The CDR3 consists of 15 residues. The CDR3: CASISQGPMVSEAFF. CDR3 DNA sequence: TGTGCCAGTATCTCACAGGGGCCCATGGTCTCTGAAGCTTTCTTT.

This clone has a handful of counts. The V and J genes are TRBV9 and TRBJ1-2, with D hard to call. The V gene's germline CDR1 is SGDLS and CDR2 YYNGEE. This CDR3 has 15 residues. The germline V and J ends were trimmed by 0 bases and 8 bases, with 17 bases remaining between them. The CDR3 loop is CASSVDPDSKRGYTF. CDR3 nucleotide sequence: TGTGCCAGCAGCGTAGATCCGGATTCCAAGCGGGGCTACACCTTC.

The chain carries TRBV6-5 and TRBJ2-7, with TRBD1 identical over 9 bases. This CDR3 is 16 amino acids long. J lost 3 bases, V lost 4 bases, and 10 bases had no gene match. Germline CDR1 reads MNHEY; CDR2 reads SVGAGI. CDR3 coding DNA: TGTGCCAGCAGTTTATTAGGGACAGGGTTTATCTACGAGCAGTACTTC. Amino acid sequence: CASSLLGTGFIYEQYF.

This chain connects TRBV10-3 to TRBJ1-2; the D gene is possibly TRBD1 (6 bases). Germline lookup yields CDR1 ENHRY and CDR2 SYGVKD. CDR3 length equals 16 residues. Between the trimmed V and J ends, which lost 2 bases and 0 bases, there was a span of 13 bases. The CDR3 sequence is CAISEGKGGSNYGYTF. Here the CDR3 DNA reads TGTGCCATCAGTGAGGGAAAGGGGGGCTCTAACTATGGCTACACCTTC.

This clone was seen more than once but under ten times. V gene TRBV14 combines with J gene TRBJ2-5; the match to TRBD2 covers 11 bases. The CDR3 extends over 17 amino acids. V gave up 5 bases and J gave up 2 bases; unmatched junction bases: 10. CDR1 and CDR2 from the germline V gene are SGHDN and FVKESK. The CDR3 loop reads CASSTGTIAGGQETQYF. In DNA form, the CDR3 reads TGTGCCAGCAGCACCGGGACCATAGCGGGGGGGCAAGAGACCCAGTACTTC.

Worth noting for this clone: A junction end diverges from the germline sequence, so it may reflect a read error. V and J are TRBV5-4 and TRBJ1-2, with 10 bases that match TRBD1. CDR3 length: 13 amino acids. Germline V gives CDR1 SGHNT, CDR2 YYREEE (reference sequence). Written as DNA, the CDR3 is TGTGCCAGCACCGTCCCGGGACAGGGGAGGTCAGCCTTC. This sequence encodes CASTVPGQGRSAF.

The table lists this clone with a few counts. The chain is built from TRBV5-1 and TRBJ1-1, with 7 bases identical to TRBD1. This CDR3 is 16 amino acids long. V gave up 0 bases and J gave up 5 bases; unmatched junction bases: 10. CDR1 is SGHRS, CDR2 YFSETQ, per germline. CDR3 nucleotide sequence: TGCGCCAGCAGCTTGGGTGGAGGGGGCGCCGGGACTGAAGCTTTCTTT. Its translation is CASSLGGGGAGTEAFF.

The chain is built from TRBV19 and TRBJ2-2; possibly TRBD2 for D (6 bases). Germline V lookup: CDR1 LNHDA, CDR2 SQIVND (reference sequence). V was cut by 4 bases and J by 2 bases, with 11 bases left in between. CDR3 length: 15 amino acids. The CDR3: CASSTRLGNTGELFF. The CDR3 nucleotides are TGTGCCAGTAGTACGCGACTAGGCAACACCGGGGAGCTGTTTTTT.